These 20 T cell receptor beta chains originate from one sample sequenced in a study of T cells after yellow fever vaccination. MiXCR, run by TCRdb on the 5' RACE reads, gives a single entry per CDR3 protein. The repertoire holds some 400,000 distinct CDR3 sequences, with roughly a sixth as singletons. This sample comprised PBMCs, obtained before the yellow fever booster vaccination. These receptors all come from a man between 18 and 29 years old who received the YFV17D yellow fever vaccine.

This chain connects TRBV7-9 to TRBJ2-3; D unresolved. The CDR3 length is 14 residues. Germline CDR1 reads SEHNR; CDR2 reads FQNEAQ (reference sequence). The ends were cut back, 9 bases at V and 1 base at J, with 14 bases in the middle. CDR3 amino acids: CASPDGPGTDTQYF. As DNA, the CDR3 is TGTGCCAGTCCGGACGGACCTGGCACAGATACGCAGTATTTT.

This clonotype came up many times. One end of the junction does not line up with germline, which may come from a read error. The chain links TRBV7-7 to TRBJ2-2, with D unresolved. The CDR3 contains 13 residues. Per the germline V gene, CDR1 is SSHAT and CDR2 is FNYEAQ (reference sequence). CDR3 bases: TGTGCTAGCAGCTCGATGAACACCGGGGAGCTGTTTTTT. This translates into CASSSMNTGELFF.

This clonotype was seen a few times. An end of the junction differs from the germline gene, which may be a read error. The chain has TRBV4-3 and TRBJ1-2; a possible D gene is TRBD1 (6 bases). The CDR3 contains 15 residues. Per the germline V gene, CDR1 is LGHNA and CDR2 is YSLEER. In DNA form, the CDR3 reads TGCGCCAGCAGGCAAGGGGAGACGGGGGCGAGTGGCTACACCTTC. It yields the protein CASRQGETGASGYTF.

V usage is TRBV20-1 and J usage is TRBJ2-4, with TRBD2 as a possible D gene (5 bases). The ends were cut back, 1 base at V and 3 bases at J, with 13 bases in the middle. The germline gives CDR1 DFQATT, CDR2 SNEGSKA (reference sequence). The CDR3 runs to 15 residues. This CDR3 is CSARVPSSGKNIQYF. The CDR3 DNA is TGCAGTGCTAGAGTCCCCTCCAGCGGCAAAAACATTCAGTACTTC.

This clonotype has just a few counts. The chain employs TRBV7-2 and TRBJ2-7; 11 bases align to TRBD2. The CDR3 length is 14 residues. Germline V gives CDR1 SGHTA, CDR2 FQGNSA. V dropped 5 bases and J dropped 3; count of bases not matched to a gene: 3. CDR3: CASSTSGGGYEQYF. For the CDR3, the DNA is TGTGCCAGCAGCACTAGCGGGGGTGGCTACGAGCAGTACTTC.

V and J are TRBV4-3 and TRBJ2-3; 10 bases fit TRBD2. The CDR3 has 17 residues. With V trimmed by 0 bases and J by 3 bases, 6 bases remained unmatched. From germline, CDR1 is LGHNA and CDR2 YSLEER. CDR3 DNA sequence: TGCGCCAGCAGCCAAGATTGGGCTAGCGGGGGAACAGATACGCAGTATTTT. Its protein product is CASSQDWASGGTDTQYF.

This clonotype was counted a single time. Being one base from a much bigger clone, this may be a read error. V and J are TRBV7-9 and TRBJ2-7; D call uncertain. Germline V gives CDR1 SEHNR, CDR2 FQNEAQ (reference sequence). V lost 4 bases and J lost 0, with 4 bases in between. The CDR3 is made up of 12 amino acids. The CDR3 loop reads CASSSHSYEQYF. In DNA form, the CDR3 reads TGTGCCAGCAGCTCCCACTCCTACGAGCAGTACTTC. The whole variable domain, filled in from reference TRBV7-9 and TRBJ2-7, reads DTGVSQNPRHKITKRGQNVTFRCDPISEHNRLYWYRQTLGQGPEFLTYFQNEAQLEKSRLLSDRFSAERPKGSFSTLEIQRTEQGDSAMYLCASSSHSYEQYFGPGTRLTVT.

This clonotype turned up a few times. The chain recombines TRBV20-1 with TRBJ2-2; D call uncertain. Germline CDR1 DFQATT, CDR2 SNEGSKA (reference sequence). This CDR3 is built from 14 residues. V gave up 3 bases and J gave up 4 bases, with 12 bases separating them. The CDR3 loop reads CSASSRSSTGELFF. DNA of the CDR3: TGCAGTGCTAGTTCCCGATCTAGCACCGGGGAGCTGTTTTTT.

This clonotype was observed a few times. The chain recombines TRBV5-5 with TRBJ1-2; D perhaps matches TRBD1 (5 bases). The CDR3 has 14 residues. The V and J ends lost 2 bases and 2 bases respectively, with 10 bases between them. Germline V gene data show CDR1 as SGHKS and CDR2 as YYEKEE (reference sequence). DNA of the CDR3: TGTGCCAGCAGCTTCAGCGGGGGGAACTATGGCTACACCTTC. It is translated as CASSFSGGNYGYTF.

This clonotype was seen repeatedly, ten times or more. The CDR3 DNA is TGCAGCGTTGAACAGGGTCCTGGCCAGCCCCAGCATTTT. It translates to CSVEQGPGQPQHF. J is TRBJ1-5 and V is TRBV29-1; D perhaps matches TRBD1 (5 bases). Between the trimmed V and J ends, which lost 2 bases and 7 bases, there was a span of 12 bases. Germline assignment: CDR1 SQVTM and CDR2 ANQGSEA. This CDR3 contains 13 residues. Full variable domain (rest looked up from reference TRBV29-1 and TRBJ1-5): SAVISQKPSRDICQRGTSLTIQCQVDSQVTMMFWYRQQPGQSLTLIATANQGSEATYESGFVIDKFPISRPNLTFSTLTVSNMSPEDSSIYLCSVEQGPGQPQHFGDGTRLSIL.

The chain is built from TRBV12-3 or TRBV12-4 and TRBJ2-7; D is possibly TRBD1 (5 bases). This CDR3 comprises 11 residues. V was cut by 1 base and J by 9 bases, with 7 bases left in between. The CDR3 nucleotides read TGTGCCAGCAGTTTAGGAAGGGGGCAGTACGTC. The encoded protein is CASSLGRGQYV.

The chain combines TRBV12-3 or TRBV12-4 with TRBJ1-3; D might be TRBD1 (6 bases). V was pared by 4 bases and J by 4 bases, with 14 bases between. This CDR3 contains 15 residues. The CDR3 DNA is TGTGCCAGCAGTTCGGACAGACGAGCGGGAAACACCATATATTTT. Translated, it gives CASSSDRRAGNTIYF.

This clonotype has only a few counts. The chain links TRBV28 to TRBJ2-1, with 9 bases lining up with TRBD2. The V gene end was trimmed by 10 bases and the J gene end by 5 bases; junction bases not matched to a gene: 9. There are 14 residues in the CDR3. CDR1 is MDHEN and CDR2 is SYDVKM in the germline V gene. This CDR3 reads CAISAGGPDNEQFF. DNA for the CDR3: TGTGCCATCTCTGCGGGGGGGCCTGACAATGAGCAGTTCTTC.

This clonotype was observed a handful of times. V usage is TRBV11-2 and J usage is TRBJ2-7; D gene uncertain. The CDR3 has 12 amino acids. CDR1 is SGHAT and CDR2 is FQNNGV in the germline V gene. The V and J ends lost 5 bases and 4 bases respectively, with 9 bases between them. For the CDR3, the DNA is TGTGCCAGCAGCATTCACGCGTACGAGCAGTACTTC. This gives the protein CASSIHAYEQYF. The whole variable domain, remainder taken from reference TRBV11-2 and TRBJ2-7, is EAGVAQSPRYKIIEKRQSVAFWCNPISGHATLYWYQQILGQGPKLLIQFQNNGVVDDSQLPKDRFSAERLKGVDSTLKIQPAKLEDSAVYLCASSIHAYEQYFGPGTRLTVT.

The chain carries TRBV20-1 and TRBJ1-1, with D possibly being TRBD1 (5 bases). Germline V lookup: CDR1 DFQATT, CDR2 SNEGSKA (reference sequence). The V end was cut by 4 bases, the J end by 13 bases, with 28 bases between. The CDR3 totals 15 residues. CDR3 in DNA: TGCAGTGCTATGGACCCTAATACGGGGCTAAAATCAGATTTCTTT. Its translation is CSAMDPNTGLKSDFF.

The chain combines TRBV7-9 with TRBJ2-7; D gene ambiguous. CDR1 is SEHNR and CDR2 is FQNEAQ in the germline V gene (reference sequence). The CDR3 is made up of 16 amino acids. The V and J ends lost 5 bases and 3 bases respectively, with 20 bases between them. CDR3 bases: TGTGCCAGCAGCCCCCCTTTTGGGCCTGCCCTCTACGAGCAGTACTTC. It is translated as CASSPPFGPALYEQYF.

The chain recombines TRBV6-1 with TRBJ2-7; D call uncertain. The V end lost 4 bases, the J end lost 4 bases, and 2 bases lay between the germline ends. The CDR3 contains 10 residues. In germline, CDR1 is MNHNS, CDR2 SASEGT. CDR3 sequence reads: CASSGYEQYF. The CDR3 DNA reads as TGTGCCAGCAGTGGTTACGAGCAGTACTTC.

This clonotype was observed at least ten times. The rearrangement links TRBV7-2 to TRBJ2-1; weak D call: TRBD1 (6 bases). V was cut by 6 bases and J by 0 bases, with 12 bases left in between. In germline, CDR1 is SGHTA, CDR2 FQGNSA. The CDR3 is made up of 15 amino acids. CDR3 region: CASSPRQASYNEQFF. CDR3 DNA sequence: TGTGCCAGCAGTCCAAGACAGGCCTCCTACAATGAGCAGTTCTTC.

The rearrangement links TRBV27 to TRBJ2-2; D uncertain. V gave up 2 bases and J gave up 6 bases, with 7 bases separating them. The CDR3 consists of 13 residues. Germline assignment: CDR1 MNHEY and CDR2 SMNVEV (reference sequence). The CDR3 nucleotides are TGTGCCAGCAGTTTACGGCCGGCCGGGGAGCTGTTTTTT. Translation: CASSLRPAGELFF.

V and J are TRBV10-3 and TRBJ2-7, with TRBD1 identical over 9 bases. The length of the CDR3 is 13 residues. Trimming at V came to 11 bases and at J to 2 bases, leaving 7 bases not matched to a gene. The V gene's germline CDR1 is ENHRY and CDR2 SYGVKD. The DNA of the CDR3 is TGTGCCTCCGAGGGACAGGGCCCCTACGAGCAGTACTTC. Its translation is CASEGQGPYEQYF.